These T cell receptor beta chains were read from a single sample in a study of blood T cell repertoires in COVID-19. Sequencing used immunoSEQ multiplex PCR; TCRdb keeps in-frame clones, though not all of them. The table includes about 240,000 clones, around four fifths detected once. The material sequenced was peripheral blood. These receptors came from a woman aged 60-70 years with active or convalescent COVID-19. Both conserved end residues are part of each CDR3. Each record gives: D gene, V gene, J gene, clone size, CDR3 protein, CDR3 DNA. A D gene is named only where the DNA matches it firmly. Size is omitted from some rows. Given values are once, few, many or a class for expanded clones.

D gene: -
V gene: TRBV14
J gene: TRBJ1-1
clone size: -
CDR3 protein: CASSQTLNTEAFF
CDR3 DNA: TGTGCCAGCAGCCAAACTTTGAACACTGAAGCTTTCTTT

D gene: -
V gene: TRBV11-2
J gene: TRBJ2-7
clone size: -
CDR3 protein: CASRLQGPYEQYF
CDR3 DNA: TGTGCCAGCAGGTTACAGGGCCCCTACGAGCAGTACTTC

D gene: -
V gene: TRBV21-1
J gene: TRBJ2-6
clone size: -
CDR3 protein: CASSPGTGGASGANVLTF
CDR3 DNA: TGTGCCAGCAGCCCCGGGACAGGGGGCGCCTCTGGGGCCAACGTCCTGACTTTC

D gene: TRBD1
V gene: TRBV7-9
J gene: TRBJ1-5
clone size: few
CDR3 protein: CASSLAQGAREPQHF
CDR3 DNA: TGTGCCAGCAGCTTAGCCCAGGGGGCGCGGGAGCCCCAGCATTTT

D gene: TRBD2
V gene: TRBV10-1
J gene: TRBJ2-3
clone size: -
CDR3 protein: CASSQSGRTDTQYF
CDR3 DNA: TGCGCCAGCAGTCAAAGCGGGAGAACAGATACGCAGTATTTT

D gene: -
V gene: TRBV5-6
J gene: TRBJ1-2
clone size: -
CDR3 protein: CASSSDYLYGYTF
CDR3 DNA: TGTGCCAGCAGCTCGGACTACCTCTATGGCTACACCTTC

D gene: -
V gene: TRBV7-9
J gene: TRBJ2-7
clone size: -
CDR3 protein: CASSRDNSYEQYF
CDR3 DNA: TGTGCCAGCAGCCGGGACAACTCCTACGAGCAGTACTTC

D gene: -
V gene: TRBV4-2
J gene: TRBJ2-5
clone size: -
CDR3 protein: CASSQGSGDQETQYF
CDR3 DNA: TGTGCCAGCAGCCAAGGGTCGGGGGACCAAGAGACCCAGTACTTC

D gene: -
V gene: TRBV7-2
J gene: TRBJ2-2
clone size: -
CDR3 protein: CASTQGGGGRGGELFF
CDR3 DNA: TGTGCCAGCACCCAGGGAGGGGGAGGGCGGGGCGGGGAGCTGTTTTTT

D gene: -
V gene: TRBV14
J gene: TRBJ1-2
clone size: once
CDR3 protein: CASSQGNRLGGGYTF
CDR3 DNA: TGTGCCAGCAGCCAAGGAAACAGGTTGGGAGGTGGCTACACCTTC

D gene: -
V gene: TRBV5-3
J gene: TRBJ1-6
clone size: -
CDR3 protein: CARSLAGHNSPLHF
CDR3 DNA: TGTGCCAGAAGCTTGGCAGGTCATAATTCACCCCTCCACTTT

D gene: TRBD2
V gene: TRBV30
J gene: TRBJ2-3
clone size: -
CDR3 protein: CAWSGLAGNTQYF
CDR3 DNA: TGTGCCTGGAGTGGCCTAGCGGGGAATACGCAGTATTTT

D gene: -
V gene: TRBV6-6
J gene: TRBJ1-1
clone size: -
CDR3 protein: CASSTTTVGAFF
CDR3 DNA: TGTGCCAGCAGTACCACGACAGTGGGAGCTTTCTTT

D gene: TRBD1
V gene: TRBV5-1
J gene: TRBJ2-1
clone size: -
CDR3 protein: CASSIQGYVDEQFF
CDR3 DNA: TGCGCCAGCAGCATACAGGGGTATGTGGATGAGCAGTTCTTC

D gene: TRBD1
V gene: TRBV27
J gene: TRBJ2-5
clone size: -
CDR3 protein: CASSGTGGETQYF
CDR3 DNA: TGTGCCAGCAGTGGGACAGGTGGGGAGACCCAGTACTTC

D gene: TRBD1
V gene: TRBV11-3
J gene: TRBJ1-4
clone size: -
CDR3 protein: CASSPGTGRGANEKLFF
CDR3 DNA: TGTGCCAGCAGCCCCGGGACAGGGAGAGGGGCAAATGAAAAACTGTTTTTT

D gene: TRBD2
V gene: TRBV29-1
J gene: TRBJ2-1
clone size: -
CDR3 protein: CSVSGTSWDEQFF
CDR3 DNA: TGCAGCGTCTCCGGGACTAGTTGGGATGAGCAGTTCTTC

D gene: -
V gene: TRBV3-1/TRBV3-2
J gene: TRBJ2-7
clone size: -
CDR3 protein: CASSHEMRGTYEQYF
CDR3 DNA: TGTGCCAGCAGCCATGAAATGCGGGGCACCTACGAGCAGTACTTC

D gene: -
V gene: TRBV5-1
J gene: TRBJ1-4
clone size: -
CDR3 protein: CASSHDFPGTNEKLFF
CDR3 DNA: TGCGCCAGCAGCCATGATTTCCCCGGGACTAATGAAAAACTGTTTTTT

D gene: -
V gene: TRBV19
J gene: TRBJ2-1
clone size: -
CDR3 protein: CASTALQGNEQFF
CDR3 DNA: TGTGCCAGTACCGCCCTACAGGGCAATGAGCAGTTCTTC

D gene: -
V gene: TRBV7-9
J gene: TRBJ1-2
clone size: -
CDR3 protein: CASSLGQENYGYTF
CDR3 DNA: TGTGCCAGCAGCTTAGGGCAGGAAAACTATGGCTACACCTTC

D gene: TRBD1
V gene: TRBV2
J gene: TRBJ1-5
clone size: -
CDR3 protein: CASREDWTGWQPQHF
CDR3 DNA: TGTGCCAGCAGAGAAGACTGGACAGGGTGGCAGCCCCAGCATTTT

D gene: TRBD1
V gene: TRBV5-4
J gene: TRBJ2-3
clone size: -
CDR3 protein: CASSVPTGTDTQYF
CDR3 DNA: TGTGCCAGCAGCGTTCCGACAGGGACAGATACGCAGTATTTT

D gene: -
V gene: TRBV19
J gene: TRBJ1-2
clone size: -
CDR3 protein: CATNAGLNGGYTF
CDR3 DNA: TGTGCCACCAACGCGGGACTTAATGGGGGCTACACCTTC

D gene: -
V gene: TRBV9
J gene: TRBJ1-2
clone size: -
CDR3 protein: CASSVGPGKGGYTF
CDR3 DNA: TGTGCCAGCAGCGTAGGGCCAGGGAAGGGCGGCTACACCTTC

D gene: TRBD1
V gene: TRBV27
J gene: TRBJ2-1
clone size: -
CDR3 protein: CASSLSGQGANRQFF
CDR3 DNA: TGTGCCAGCAGTTTATCTGGACAGGGGGCGAATAGGCAGTTCTTC

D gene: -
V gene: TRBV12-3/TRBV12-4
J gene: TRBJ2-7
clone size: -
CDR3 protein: CASSSQGSYEQYF
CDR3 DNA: TGTGCCAGCAGTTCACAGGGCTCCTACGAGCAGTACTTC

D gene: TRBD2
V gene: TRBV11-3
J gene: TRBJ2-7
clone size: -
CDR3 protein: CASSFPAGAYEQYF
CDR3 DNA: TGTGCCAGCAGCTTTCCAGCGGGGGCCTACGAGCAGTACTTC

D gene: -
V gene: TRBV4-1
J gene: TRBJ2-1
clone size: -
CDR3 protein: CASSRDYYNEQFF
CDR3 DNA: TGCGCCAGCAGCCGAGACTACTACAATGAGCAGTTCTTC

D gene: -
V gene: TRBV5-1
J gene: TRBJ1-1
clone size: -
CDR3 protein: CASSIQRPNTEAFF
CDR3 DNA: TGCGCCAGCAGCATACAGAGACCAAACACTGAAGCTTTCTTT

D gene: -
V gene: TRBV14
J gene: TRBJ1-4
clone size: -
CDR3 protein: CASSQLRGEKLFF
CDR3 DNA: TGTGCCAGCAGCCAACTGCGTGGTGAAAAACTGTTTTTT

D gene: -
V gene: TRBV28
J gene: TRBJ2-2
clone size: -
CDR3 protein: CASIQTANTGELFF
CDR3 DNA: TGTGCCAGCATCCAAACAGCGAACACCGGGGAGCTGTTTTTT

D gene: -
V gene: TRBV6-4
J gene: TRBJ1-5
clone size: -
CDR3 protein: CASSDTGYRASNQPQHF
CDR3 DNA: TGTGCCAGCAGTGACACAGGGTATCGGGCTAGCAATCAGCCCCAGCATTTT

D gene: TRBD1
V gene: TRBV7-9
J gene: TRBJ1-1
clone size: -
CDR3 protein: CASSLGTDSTEAFF
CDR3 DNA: TGTGCCAGCAGCCTAGGGACAGATTCCACTGAAGCTTTCTTT

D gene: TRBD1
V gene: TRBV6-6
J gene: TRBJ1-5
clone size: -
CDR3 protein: CASSSGTAYSNQPQHF
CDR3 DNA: TGTGCCAGCAGTTCCGGGACAGCCTATAGCAATCAGCCCCAGCATTTT

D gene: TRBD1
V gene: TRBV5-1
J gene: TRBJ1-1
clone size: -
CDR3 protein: CASSLATTGPNTEAFF
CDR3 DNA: TGCGCCAGCAGCTTGGCGACGACAGGGCCGAACACTGAAGCTTTCTTT

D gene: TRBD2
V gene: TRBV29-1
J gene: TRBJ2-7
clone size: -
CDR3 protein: CSVAGLAGGEQYF
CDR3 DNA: TGCAGCGTCGCGGGACTAGCGGGAGGCGAGCAGTACTTC

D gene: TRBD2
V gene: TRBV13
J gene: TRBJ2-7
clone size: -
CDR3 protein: CASRSLAGVNEQYF
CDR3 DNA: TGTGCCAGCAGATCCCTAGCGGGAGTCAACGAGCAGTACTTC

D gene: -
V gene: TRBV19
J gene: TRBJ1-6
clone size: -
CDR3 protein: CASSTGYNSPLHF
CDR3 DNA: TGTGCCAGTAGTACAGGGTATAATTCACCCCTCCACTTT

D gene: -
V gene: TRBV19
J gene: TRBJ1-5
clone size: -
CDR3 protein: CASSIGQPSNQPQHF
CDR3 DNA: TGTGCCAGTAGTATCGGACAGCCTAGCAATCAGCCCCAGCATTTT

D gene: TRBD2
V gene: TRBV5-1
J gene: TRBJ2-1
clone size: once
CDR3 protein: CASSILAGLANEQFF
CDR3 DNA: TGCGCCAGCAGCATCCTAGCGGGCCTGGCCAATGAGCAGTTCTTC

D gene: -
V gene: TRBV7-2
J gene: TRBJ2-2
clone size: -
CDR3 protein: CASSLQAGRNTGELFF
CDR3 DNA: TGTGCCAGCAGCCTTCAAGCGGGCCGGAACACCGGGGAGCTGTTTTTT

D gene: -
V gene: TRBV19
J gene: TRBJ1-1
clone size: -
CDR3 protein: CASSPYRTEAFF
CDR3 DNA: TGTGCCAGTAGTCCTTATCGCACTGAAGCTTTCTTT

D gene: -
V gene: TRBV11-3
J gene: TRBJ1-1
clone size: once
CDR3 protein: CASSSPGNTEAFF
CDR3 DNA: TGTGCCAGCAGCAGCCCGGGAAACACTGAAGCTTTCTTT

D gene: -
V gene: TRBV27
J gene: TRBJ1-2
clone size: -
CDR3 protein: CASSFIGGPTNGYTF
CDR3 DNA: TGTGCCAGCAGTTTTATCGGAGGACCCACTAATGGCTACACCTTC

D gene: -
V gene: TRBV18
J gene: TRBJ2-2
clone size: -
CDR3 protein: CASSPRLPNTGELFF
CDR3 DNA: TGTGCCAGCTCACCACGACTACCGAACACCGGGGAGCTGTTTTTT

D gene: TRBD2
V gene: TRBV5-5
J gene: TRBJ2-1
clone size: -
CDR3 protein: CASSFGLAGGISYNEQFF
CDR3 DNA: TGTGCCAGCAGCTTCGGACTAGCGGGGGGGATCTCCTACAATGAGCAGTTCTTC

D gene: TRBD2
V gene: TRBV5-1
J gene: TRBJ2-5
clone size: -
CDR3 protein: CASSLQPGGDETQYF
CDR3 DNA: TGCGCCAGCAGCCTACAACCCGGGGGGGACGAGACCCAGTACTTC

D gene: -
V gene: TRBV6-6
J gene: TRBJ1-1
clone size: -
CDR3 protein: CASSYSRKTEAFF
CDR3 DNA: TGTGCCAGCAGTTACTCGCGAAAAACTGAAGCTTTCTTT

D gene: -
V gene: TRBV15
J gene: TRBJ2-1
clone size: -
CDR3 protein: CATSRVGGWRNEQFF
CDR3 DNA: TGTGCCACCAGCAGAGTGGGAGGCTGGCGGAATGAGCAGTTCTTC

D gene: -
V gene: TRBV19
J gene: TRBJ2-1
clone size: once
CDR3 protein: CASSIGVYSYNEQFF
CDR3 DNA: TGTGCCAGTAGTATAGGTGTGTACTCCTACAATGAGCAGTTCTTC

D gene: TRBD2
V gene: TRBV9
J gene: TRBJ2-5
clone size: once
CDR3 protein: CASSNTEGLAGPQETQYF
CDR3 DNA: TGTGCCAGCAGTAACACGGAAGGGCTAGCGGGGCCCCAAGAGACCCAGTACTTC

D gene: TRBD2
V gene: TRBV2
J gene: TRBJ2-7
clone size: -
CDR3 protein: CASSASGLGFHEQYF
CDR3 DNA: TGTGCCAGCAGTGCTTCGGGACTAGGCTTTCACGAGCAGTACTTC

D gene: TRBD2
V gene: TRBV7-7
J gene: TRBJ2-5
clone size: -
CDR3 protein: CASSLVTSGQETQYF
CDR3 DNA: TGTGCTAGCAGCTTAGTGACTAGCGGACAAGAGACCCAGTACTTC

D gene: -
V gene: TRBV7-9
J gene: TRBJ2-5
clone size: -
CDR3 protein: CASSLRQTEETQYF
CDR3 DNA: TGTGCCAGCAGCTTGAGGCAGACCGAAGAGACCCAGTACTTC

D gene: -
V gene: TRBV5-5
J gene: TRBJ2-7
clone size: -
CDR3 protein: CASSAIVRDEQYF
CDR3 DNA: TGTGCCAGCAGCGCCATTGTTCGGGACGAGCAGTACTTC

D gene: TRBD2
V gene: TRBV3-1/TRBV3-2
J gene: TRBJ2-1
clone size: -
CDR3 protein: CASSPIAGDNEQFF
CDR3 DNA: TGTGCCAGCAGCCCTATAGCGGGGGACAATGAGCAGTTCTTC

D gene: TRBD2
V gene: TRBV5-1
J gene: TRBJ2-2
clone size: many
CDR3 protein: CASSLLTSGQTGELFF
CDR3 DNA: TGCGCCAGCAGCTTGTTAACTAGCGGGCAGACCGGGGAGCTGTTTTTT